These 25 T cell receptor beta chains were sequenced from one sample in a study of cytomegalovirus exposure and HLA in healthy donors. The PCR was carried out with 60 Vbeta primers and 13 Jbeta primers. Sequencing used immunoSEQ multiplex PCR; TCRdb keeps in-frame clones, though not all of them. This sample has around 90,000 clones; roughly 79% occur once, and the top ten carry around 0.53%. The specimen sequenced was PBMCs. These receptors came from a man aged 25-40 years in good health and CMV-seronegative.

This clone was observed a single time. This CDR3 reads CASSQTGGDGYTF. As DNA, the CDR3 is TGTGCCAGCAGTCAAACGGGGGGCGATGGCTACACCTTC. The rearrangement uses TRBV7-3 and TRBJ1-2; tentatively, D is TRBD1 (6 bases). Trimming took off 6 bases at V and 6 bases at J, with 14 bases between the two ends. This CDR3 has 13 residues. The germline CDR1 and CDR2 sequences are SGHTA and FQGTGA.

The V call is TRBV7-3, the J call TRBJ2-7; 9 nucleotides line up with TRBD1. The germline gives CDR1 SGHTA, CDR2 FQGTGA. The CDR3 extends over 14 amino acids. The ends lost 4 bases at V and 1 base at J; junction bases unmatched: 2. The CDR3 protein is CASSSDRGSYEQYF. The CDR3 bases are TGTGCCAGCAGCTCGGACAGGGGTTCCTACGAGCAGTACTTC.

This chain links TRBV5-1 with TRBJ2-1; weak D call: TRBD2 (6 bases). CDR3 length: 14 amino acids. Deletions cut 0 bases from V and 4 bases from J, with 8 bases between. CDR1 SGHRS and CDR2 YFSETQ come from the germline V gene. This chain's CDR3 is CASSLGTMYNEQFF. DNA of the CDR3: TGCGCCAGCAGCTTGGGGACTATGTACAATGAGCAGTTCTTC.

V and J are TRBV6-5 and TRBJ2-7, with 7 bases matching TRBD2. The CDR3 has 16 residues. Germline CDR1 is MNHEY and CDR2 is SVGAGI. V lost 0 bases and J lost 7; bases outside the gene matches: 12. For the CDR3, the DNA is TGTGCCAGCAGTTACTCGAAATGGCTAGCGGTAGATGAGCAGTACTTC. Its protein is CASSYSKWLAVDEQYF.

This clone came up a few times. The rearrangement uses TRBV11-2 and TRBJ1-5; 7 bases map to TRBD1. CDR3 size: 15 residues. V shed 4 bases and J 0 bases; nucleotides not matched to a gene: 3. Germline V gene data show CDR1 as SGHAT and CDR2 as FQNNGV. The CDR3 DNA sequence: TGTGCCAGCAGCTCGACAGGGAATAGCAATCAGCCCCAGCATTTT. This gives the protein CASSSTGNSNQPQHF.

V and J are TRBV2 and TRBJ2-3, with TRBD2 matching over 11 bases. CDR1 and CDR2 from the germline V gene are SNHLY and FYNNEI. Trimming removed 6 bases from V and 2 bases from J; junction bases left unmatched: 7. This CDR3 spans 16 amino acids. The DNA of the CDR3 is TGTGCCAGCAGGGGCAGACTAGCGGGGTTCACAGATACGCAGTATTTT. Translation: CASRGRLAGFTDTQYF.

The chain recombines TRBV13 with TRBJ2-3; 7 bases fit TRBD2. V was pared by 6 bases and J by 2 bases, with 11 bases of the junction left unmatched. CDR1 is PRHDT and CDR2 is FYEKMQ in the germline V gene (reference sequence). CDR3 length: 16 amino acids. The CDR3 spells CASRSGALAVTDTQYF. The CDR3 DNA reads TGTGCCAGCAGGAGCGGGGCCCTCGCCGTCACAGATACGCAGTATTTT.

This clone was seen more than once but under ten times. The rearrangement links TRBV6-6 to TRBJ1-1; D unresolved. Trimming cost V 2 bases and J 0 bases, with 10 bases left between them. This CDR3 spans 15 amino acids. The germline CDR1 and CDR2 sequences are MNHNY and SVGAGI (reference sequence). The CDR3 reads CASSYLKAMNTEAFF. CDR3 bases: TGTGCCAGCAGTTACCTGAAAGCCATGAACACTGAAGCTTTCTTT.

V gene TRBV7-3 combines with J gene TRBJ2-1; TRBD2 aligns across 7 bases. The V segment lost 2 bases and the J segment 4 bases; nucleotides outside the gene matches: 5. The CDR3 covers 15 residues. Germline CDR1 and CDR2: SGHTA and FQGTGA. CDR3 residues: CASSLRLAPYNEQFF. The CDR3 nucleotides are TGTGCCAGCAGCTTACGACTAGCCCCGTACAATGAGCAGTTCTTC.

This rearrangement joins TRBV7-3 to TRBJ2-3; D remains ambiguous. The germline gives CDR1 SGHTA, CDR2 FQGTGA. V shed 5 bases and J shed 4 bases, with 10 bases lying between them. The CDR3 spans 13 residues. This CDR3 is CASSPLGSDTQYF. CDR3 nucleotide sequence: TGTGCCAGCAGCCCGCTAGGCTCAGATACGCAGTATTTT.

The CDR3 region has the DNA TGTGCCAGCAGTCTACGAGGACAGGGAGGTTCCGAGCAGTACTTC. This sequence encodes CASSLRGQGGSEQYF. The chain has TRBV6-6 and TRBJ2-5; 8 bases match TRBD1. The DNA end is a closer match to TRBJ2-7, so the J assignment may be wrong. The CDR3 loop spans 15 amino acids. Germline loops: CDR1 MNHNY, CDR2 SVGAGI (reference sequence).

The chain is built from TRBV7-2 and TRBJ1-5, with 7 positions matching TRBD1. The CDR3 length is 14 residues. CDR1 and CDR2 from the germline V gene are SGHTA and FQGNSA. Losses at the gene ends were 5 bases for V and 5 bases for J; bases not matched to a gene: 6. CDR3 residues: CASSGQDGYQPQHF. The CDR3 bases are TGTGCCAGCAGCGGACAGGACGGATATCAGCCCCAGCATTTT.

This sequence joins TRBV6-1 and TRBJ1-2; 9 bases fit TRBD1. Germline-derived CDR1 and CDR2 are MNHNS and SASEGT. V was pared by 6 bases and J by 6 bases, with 11 bases of the junction left unmatched. The CDR3 covers 15 residues. In nucleotides, the CDR3 is TGTGCCAGCAGGAACAGGGGGCGCCCAAAGGATGGCTACACCTTC. It codes for CASRNRGRPKDGYTF.

The CDR3 DNA follows: TGTGCCAGCAGCTTAGTGGCAGGGGGGAATGAAAAACTGTTTTTT. Translation: CASSLVAGGNEKLFF. The chain uses TRBV7-8 and TRBJ1-4; 7 bases are shared with TRBD1. CDR3 length: 15 amino acids. The junction had 4 bases not matched to a gene; V was cut back by 1 base and J by 5 bases. From germline, CDR1 is SGHVS and CDR2 FQNEAQ.

This clone came up once. The chain joins TRBV7-3 to TRBJ2-7, with a weak D call TRBD2 (6 bases). The V gene's germline CDR1 is SGHTA and CDR2 FQGTGA. V was trimmed by 5 bases and J by 5 bases, leaving 13 bases between them. CDR3 length equals 13 residues. CDR3 residues: CASSLGIADEQYF. In nucleotides, the CDR3 is TGTGCCAGCAGCCTTGGGATAGCGGACGAGCAGTACTTC.

The chain couples TRBV6-5 to TRBJ2-1, with 14 bases fitting TRBD2. The CDR3 length is 15 residues. V gave up 4 bases and J gave up 9 bases; unmatched junction bases: 5. Per germline, CDR1 MNHEY and CDR2 SVGAGI. CDR3 amino acids: CASSSGLAGVREQFF. The CDR3 DNA sequence: TGTGCCAGCAGTTCGGGACTAGCGGGAGTGCGTGAGCAGTTCTTC.

The chain recombines TRBV11-2 with TRBJ2-7; no clear D gene. Trimming left V 4 bases short and J 3 bases short, with 7 bases between. The CDR3 extends over 12 amino acids. Germline values: CDR1 SGHAT, CDR2 FQNNGV. For the CDR3, the DNA is TGTGCCAGCAGCTACGCTTACTACGAGCAGTACGTC. This encodes CASSYAYYEQYV.

The chain couples TRBV29-1 to TRBJ2-5, with D perhaps matching TRBD2 (5 bases). The DNA end lines up better with TRBJ2-7; the J call may be wrong. CDR3 size: 17 residues. Germline CDR1 reads SQVTM; CDR2 reads ANQGSEA. In DNA form, the CDR3 reads TGCAGCGTTGAAGTTTGGAAGTCGGAGTTTCGGGACTACGAGCAGTACTTC. It encodes CSVEVWKSEFRDYEQYF.

Only a few counts were recorded for this clone. The J gene is TRBJ2-3, the V gene TRBV7-9; TRBD2 is a possible D gene (5 bases). CDR1 is SEHNR and CDR2 is FQNEAQ in the germline V gene (reference sequence). This CDR3 spans 17 amino acids. Trimming left V 1 base short and J 1 base short, with 15 bases between. The CDR3 DNA reads TGTGCCAGCAGCTTAGGCGGCGGCGGGCTGCGCACAGATACGCAGTATTTT. The encoded protein is CASSLGGGGLRTDTQYF.

The chain has TRBV7-3 and TRBJ2-1, with TRBD2 matching over 9 bases. The CDR3 has 18 amino acids. Germline V lookup: CDR1 SGHTA, CDR2 FQGTGA. The J segment lost 8 bases and the V segment lost 2 bases, leaving 16 bases of the junction unmatched. Written as DNA, the CDR3 is TGTGCCAGCAGCTTAGGCACCATACGGGCGGGAGGGCCAGATGAGCAGTTCTTC. It encodes CASSLGTIRAGGPDEQFF. Filled out from reference TRBV7-3 and TRBJ2-1, the complete variable domain reads GAGVSQTPSNKVTEKGKYVELRCDPISGHTALYWYRQSLGQGPEFLIYFQGTGAADDSGLPNDRFFAVRPEGSVSTLKIQRTERGDSAVYLCASSLGTIRAGGPDEQFFGPGTRLTVL.

The gene calls are TRBV9 and TRBJ2-3; D may be TRBD2 (5 bases). Trimming took off 4 bases at V and 1 base at J, with 16 bases between the two ends. Germline V lookup: CDR1 SGDLS, CDR2 YYNGEE. This CDR3 is 16 amino acids long. The DNA for the CDR3 is TGTGCCAGCAGCCTAAGCCCGGGGATTGGCACAGATACGCAGTATTTT. Translating gives CASSLSPGIGTDTQYF.

The gene calls are TRBV7-9 and TRBJ2-2, with D hard to call. This CDR3 has 16 amino acids. V lost 10 bases to trimming and J lost 1 base, with 19 bases between them. Germline V gives CDR1 SEHNR, CDR2 FQNEAQ (reference sequence). In DNA form, the CDR3 reads TGTGCCAAGCCTAGGTCGGATTCCTTGAACACCGGGGAGCTGTTTTTT. This translates into CAKPRSDSLNTGELFF.

This chain connects TRBV19 to TRBJ2-2; D may be TRBD2 (5 bases). V gave up 5 bases and J gave up 3 bases, with 13 bases separating them. The V gene's germline CDR1 is LNHDA and CDR2 SQIVND (reference sequence). This CDR3 region has 15 residues. The CDR3 DNA reads TGTGCCAGTAGTCCCACGGGAACTTACACCGGGGAGCTGTTTTTT. This encodes CASSPTGTYTGELFF.

The chain has TRBV7-2 and TRBJ2-1; 9 nucleotides line up with TRBD2. Germline lookup yields CDR1 SGHTA and CDR2 FQGNSA. The V and J ends lost 4 bases and 2 bases, in that order; junction bases with no gene match: 6. This CDR3 is 16 amino acids long. The CDR3 loop reads CASSSFGGGAYNEQFF. CDR3 DNA sequence: TGTGCCAGCAGCTCCTTTGGCGGGGGGGCCTACAATGAGCAGTTCTTC.

The rearrangement uses TRBV9 and TRBJ1-4, with D unresolved. Trimming stripped 0 bases from V and 1 base from J, with 7 bases between. CDR1 and CDR2 from the germline V gene are SGDLS and YYNGEE. This CDR3 is 15 amino acids long. The CDR3 here is CASSVVGRTNEKLFF. The CDR3 DNA reads as TGTGCCAGCAGCGTAGTTGGTAGAACTAATGAAAAACTGTTTTTT. The full variable domain, completed using reference TRBV9 and TRBJ1-4, is DSGVTQTPKHLITATGQRVTLRCSPRSGDLSVYWYQQSLDQGLQFLIQYYNGEERAKGNILERFSAQQFPDLHSELNLSSLELGDSALYFCASSVVGRTNEKLFFGSGTQLSVL.